This T cell receptor beta chain is drawn from a study of CD8+ T cells in alopecia areata. This clone was seen a few times. Trimming took 4 bases from V and 7 from J; bases not matched to a gene: 5. Germline CDR1 is KGHSH and CDR2 is LQKENI. This CDR3 spans 15 amino acids. Sequencing relied on a cDNA template that was reverse transcribed from extracted RNA. This table comes from immunoSEQ multiplex PCR, and its TCRdb copy is limited to in-frame clones, with some not included. The sample has 95,000 to 120,000 clones, roughly 60% seen once; the top ten hold more than 20%. This TCR came from a human donor in good health. Sample: CD8+ T cells sorted from blood. The V gene is TRBV18, the J gene TRBJ1-4; TRBD1 agrees at 11 bases. CDR3 DNA: TGTGCCAGCTCACTTCCGGGACAGGGGGTTGAAAAACTGTTTTTT. Translated: CASSLPGQGVEKLFF.